This T cell receptor beta chain was profiled in a study of T cell changes during pregnancy in multiple sclerosis. Sequencing was performed with immunoSEQ multiplex PCR; in TCRdb, only in-frame clones are kept and a portion is missing. Of 35,000 to 45,000 clones detected, roughly 87% appear once; the ten largest clones hold approximately 0.92%. This receptor was identified in a female donor with multiple sclerosis, enrolled in a pregnancy study. This specimen was CD4+ T cells from peripheral blood mononuclear cells, taken after pregnancy.

CDR3 in amino acids: CASSKVRLEANEQYF. CDR3 in DNA: TGTGCCAGCAGTAAGGTTAGACTAGAGGCAAACGAGCAGTACTTC. This chain joins TRBV27 and TRBJ2-7; maybe TRBD2 (6 bases). The CDR3 sequence is 15 residues long. Germline values: CDR1 MNHEY, CDR2 SMNVEV (reference sequence). V gave up 5 bases and J gave up 5 bases, with 19 bases separating them.